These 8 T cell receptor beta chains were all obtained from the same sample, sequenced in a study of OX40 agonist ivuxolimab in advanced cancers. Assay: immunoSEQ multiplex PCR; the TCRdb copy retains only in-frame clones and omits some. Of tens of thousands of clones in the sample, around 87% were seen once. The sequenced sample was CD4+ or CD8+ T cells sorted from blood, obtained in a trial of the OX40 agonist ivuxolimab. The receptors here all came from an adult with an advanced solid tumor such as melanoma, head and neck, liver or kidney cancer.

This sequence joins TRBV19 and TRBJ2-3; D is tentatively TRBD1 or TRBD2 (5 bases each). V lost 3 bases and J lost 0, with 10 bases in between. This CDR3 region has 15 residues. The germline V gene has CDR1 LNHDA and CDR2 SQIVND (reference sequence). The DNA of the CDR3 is TGTGCCAGTAGTATGCCGGGGCTAAGCACAGATACGCAGTATTTT. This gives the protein CASSMPGLSTDTQYF. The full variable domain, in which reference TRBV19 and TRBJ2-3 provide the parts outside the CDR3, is DGGITQSPKYLFRKEGQNVTLSCEQNLNHDAMYWYRQDPGQGLRLIYYSQIVNDFQKGDIAEGYSVSREKKESFPLTVTSAQKNPTAFYLCASSMPGLSTDTQYFGPGTRLTVL.

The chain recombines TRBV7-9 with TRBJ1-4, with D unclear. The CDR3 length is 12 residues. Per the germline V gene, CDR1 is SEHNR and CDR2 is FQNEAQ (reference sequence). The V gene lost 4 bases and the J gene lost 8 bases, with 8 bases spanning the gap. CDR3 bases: TGTGCCAGCAGCTCCCGGACCGAAAAACTGTTTTTT. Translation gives CASSSRTEKLFF.

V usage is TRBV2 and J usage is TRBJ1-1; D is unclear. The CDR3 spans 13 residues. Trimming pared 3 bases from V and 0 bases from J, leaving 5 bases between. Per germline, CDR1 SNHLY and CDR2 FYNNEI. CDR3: CASSDQMNTEAFF. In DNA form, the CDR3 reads TGTGCCAGCAGTGATCAAATGAACACTGAAGCTTTCTTT.

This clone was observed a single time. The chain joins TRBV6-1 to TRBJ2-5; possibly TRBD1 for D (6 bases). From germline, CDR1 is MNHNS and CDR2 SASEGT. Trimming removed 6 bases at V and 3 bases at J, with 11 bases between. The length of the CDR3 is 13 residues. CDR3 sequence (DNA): TGTGCCAGCAGCGACGGACAGAAAGAGACCCAGTACTTC. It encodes CASSDGQKETQYF.

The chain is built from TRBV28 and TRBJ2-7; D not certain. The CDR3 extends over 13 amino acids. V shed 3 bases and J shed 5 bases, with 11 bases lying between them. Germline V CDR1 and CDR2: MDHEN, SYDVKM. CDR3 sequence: CASSFGYENEQYF. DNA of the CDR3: TGTGCCAGCAGTTTTGGGTACGAGAACGAGCAGTACTTC.

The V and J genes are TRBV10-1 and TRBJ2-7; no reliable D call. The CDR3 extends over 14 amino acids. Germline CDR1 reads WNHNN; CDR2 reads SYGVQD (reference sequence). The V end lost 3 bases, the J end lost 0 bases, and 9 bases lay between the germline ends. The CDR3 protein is CASSEGIASYEQYF. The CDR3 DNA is TGCGCCAGCAGTGAAGGGATTGCCTCCTACGAGCAGTACTTC.

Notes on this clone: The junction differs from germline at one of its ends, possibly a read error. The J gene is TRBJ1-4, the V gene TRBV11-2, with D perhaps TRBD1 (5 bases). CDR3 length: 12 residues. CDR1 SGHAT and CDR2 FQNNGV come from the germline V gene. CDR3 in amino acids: CASSLGGAGRSF. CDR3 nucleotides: TGTGCCAGCAGCTTAGGGGGAGCGGGACGGTCCTTT.

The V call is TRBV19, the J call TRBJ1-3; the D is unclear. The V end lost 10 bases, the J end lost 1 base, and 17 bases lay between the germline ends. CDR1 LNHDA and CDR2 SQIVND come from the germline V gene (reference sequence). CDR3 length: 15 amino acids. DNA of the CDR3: TGTGCCACCTCCTTGAGCAGGATGTCTGGAAACACCATATATTTT. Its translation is CATSLSRMSGNTIYF.